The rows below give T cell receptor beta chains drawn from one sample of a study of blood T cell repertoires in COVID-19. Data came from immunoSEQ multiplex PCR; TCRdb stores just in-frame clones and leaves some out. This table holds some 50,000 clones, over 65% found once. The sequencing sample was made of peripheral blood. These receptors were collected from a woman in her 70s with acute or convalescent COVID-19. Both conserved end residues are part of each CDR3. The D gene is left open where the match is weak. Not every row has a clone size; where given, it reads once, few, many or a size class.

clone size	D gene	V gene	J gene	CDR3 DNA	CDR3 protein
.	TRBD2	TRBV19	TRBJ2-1	TGTGCCAGTAAGCTATGGAGCGGGGGGACCAATGAGCAGTTCTTC	CASKLWSGGTNEQFF
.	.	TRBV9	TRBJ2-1	TGTGCCAGCAGCGTAGGGGGAGGCGGCACCTACTCCTACAATGAGCAGTTCTTC	CASSVGGGGTYSYNEQFF
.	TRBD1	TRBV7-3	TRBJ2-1	TGTGCCAGCAGCTCGGGACAGGGTAACCACAATGAGCAGTTCTTC	CASSSGQGNHNEQFF
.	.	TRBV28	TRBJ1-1	TGTGCCAGCAGTTTTATCTGGGGGCGTATCACTGAAGCTTTCTTT	CASSFIWGRITEAFF
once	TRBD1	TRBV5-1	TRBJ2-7	TGCGCCAGCAGCATAAAAGACAGGGGGCTCTCCTACGAGCAGTACTTC	CASSIKDRGLSYEQYF
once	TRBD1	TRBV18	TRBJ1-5	TGTGCCAGCTCGACAGGGGACAATCAGCCCCAGCATTTT	CASSTGDNQPQHF
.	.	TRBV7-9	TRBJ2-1	TGTGCCAGCAGCCCCTTTGGGCGGGGAGAGTCCTACAATGAGCAGTTCTTC	CASSPFGRGESYNEQFF
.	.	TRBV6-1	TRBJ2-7	TGTGCCAGCAGTCCGAGGCCCTCCTACGAGCAGTACTTC	CASSPRPSYEQYF
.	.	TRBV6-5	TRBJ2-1	TGTGCCAGCAGTTACATCGGGGACAATGAGCAGTTCTTC	CASSYIGDNEQFF
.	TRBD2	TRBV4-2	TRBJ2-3	TGTGCCAGCAGCCAAGAACTAGCGGGGGGCCTGGATACGCAGTATTTT	CASSQELAGGLDTQYF
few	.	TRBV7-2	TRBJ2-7	TGTGCCAGCAGCTTAGGGGAGTCTCGGGAGCAGTACTTC	CASSLGESREQYF
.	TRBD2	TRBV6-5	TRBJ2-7	TGTGCCAGCAGAACCATTAGCGGGACCCTCTACGAGCAGTACTTC	CASRTISGTLYEQYF
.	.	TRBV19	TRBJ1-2	TGTGCCAGTACCCCGGAACAGGCACCCTATGGCTACACCTTC	CASTPEQAPYGYTF
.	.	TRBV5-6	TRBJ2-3	TGTGCCAGCAGCTTGGTATCGCGGCGGAGTGGGGATACGCAGTATTTT	CASSLVSRRSGDTQYF
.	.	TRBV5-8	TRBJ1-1	TGTGCCAGCAGTTCCACAGGGTACACTGAAGCTTTCTTT	CASSSTGYTEAFF
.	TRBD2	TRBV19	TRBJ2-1	TGTGCCAGTAGTGGCCGACTAGCGGGGGGATTATCTGAGCAGTTCTTC	CASSGRLAGGLSEQFF
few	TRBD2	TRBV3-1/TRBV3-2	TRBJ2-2	TGTGCCAGCAGTAAACTAGCGGGGGGAAACACCGGGGAGCTGTTTTTT	CASSKLAGGNTGELFF
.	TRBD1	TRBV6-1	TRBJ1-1	TGTGCCAGCAGTGATAATTGGGACAGGGGGCAAGCTTTCTTT	CASSDNWDRGQAFF
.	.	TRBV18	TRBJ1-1	TGTGCCAGCACCTCAGGTCCTCTCGGCACTGAAGCTTTCTTT	CASTSGPLGTEAFF
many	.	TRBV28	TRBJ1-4	TGTGCCAGCAGTCTCGGGGGGGGTAATGAAAAACTGTTTTTT	CASSLGGGNEKLFF